This TCR beta chain comes out of a study of T cell changes during pregnancy in multiple sclerosis. Profiled with immunoSEQ multiplex PCR; TCRdb holds only in-frame clones, not every one. The profile covers about 20,000 clones, with about 88% appearing a single time and approximately 7.5% taken by the ten largest. The input for sequencing was CD8+ T cells from peripheral blood mononuclear cells, taken in the second trimester of pregnancy. The sequence was obtained from a female donor in good health, enrolled as a control in a pregnancy study.

CDR3 nucleotide sequence: TGTGCCAGCAGTCTAGCCCCCCGGGGTTTCGGCAATCAGCCCCAGCATTTT. Protein product: CASSLAPRGFGNQPQHF. This chain joins TRBV7-2 and TRBJ1-5; D unresolved. V gave up 6 bases and J gave up 2 bases, with 20 bases separating them. CDR3 length: 17 residues. Germline CDR1 SGHTA, CDR2 FQGNSA.